A single sample is the source of the 20 T cell receptor beta chains below, sequenced in a study of cytomegalovirus exposure and HLA in healthy donors. The PCR contained 60 Vbeta and 13 Jbeta primers. The repertoire was sequenced with immunoSEQ multiplex PCR; TCRdb's copy has only in-frame clones and lacks some. Among 150,000 to 200,000 clones listed, around 80% were seen once. The material sequenced was PBMCs. All receptors come from a girl aged 10-17 years in good health and CMV-seropositive.

The chain carries TRBV27 and TRBJ2-6; perhaps TRBD1 as D (5 bases). The V gene's germline CDR1 is MNHEY and CDR2 SMNVEV (reference sequence). The germline V and J ends were trimmed by 5 bases and 2 bases, with 10 bases remaining between them. This CDR3 contains 15 residues. In DNA form, the CDR3 reads TGTGCCAGCAGTATTACAGGTACTGGGGCCAACGTCCTGACTTTC. Translated: CASSITGTGANVLTF.

The chain recombines TRBV7-9 with TRBJ2-1, with D tentatively TRBD1 (6 bases). The CDR3 is made up of 12 amino acids. Looked up from germline, CDR1 is SEHNR and CDR2 is FQNEAQ (reference sequence). Trimming stripped 7 bases from V and 8 bases from J, with 12 bases between. As DNA, the CDR3 is TGTGCCAGCATCCGAGAGGGGGATGAGCAGTTCTTC. This encodes CASIREGDEQFF.

Concerning this clone: A read error may produce the germline difference seen at one junction end. The chain combines TRBV13 with TRBJ2-7; TRBD1 aligns across 7 bases. The CDR3 extends over 13 amino acids. Germline-derived CDR1 and CDR2 are PRHDT and FYEKMQ (reference sequence). The CDR3 region is CASSPQGGTAMNF. The CDR3 DNA sequence: TGTGCCAGCAGCCCGCAAGGTGGGACAGCTATGAACTTC.

In this sample, this clone turned up a few times. The chain employs TRBV5-1 and TRBJ2-1, with 13 bases lining up with TRBD2. The ends lost 0 bases at V and 6 bases at J; junction bases unmatched: 3. CDR1 and CDR2 from the germline V gene are SGHRS and YFSETQ. This CDR3 comprises 16 residues. The CDR3 bases are TGCGCCAGCAGCTTGGAGGGACTAGCGGGGACCAATGAGCAGTTCTTC. It encodes CASSLEGLAGTNEQFF.

The chain joins TRBV9 to TRBJ2-1, with D possibly TRBD1 on 6 matching bases. The CDR3 is 17 amino acids. Trimming cost V 3 bases and J 0 bases, with 16 bases left between them. The germline CDR1 and CDR2 sequences are SGDLS and YYNGEE. The CDR3 bases are TGTGCCAGCAGCGGAGGGGGTAGCGCCAGCTCCTACAATGAGCAGTTCTTC. Residues: CASSGGGSASSYNEQFF.

The V and J genes are TRBV5-5 and TRBJ1-4, with D hard to call. The CDR3 is 14 residues long. Per germline, CDR1 SGHKS and CDR2 YYEKEE (reference sequence). V was pared by 1 base and J by 2 bases, with 6 bases between. The CDR3 DNA follows: TGTGCCAGCAGCTTGACAGCTACTAATGAAAAACTGTTTTTT. This codes for CASSLTATNEKLFF. The full variable domain, rest sourced from reference TRBV5-5 and TRBJ1-4, is DAGVTQSPTHLIKTRGQQVTLRCSPISGHKSVSWYQQVLGQGPQFIFQYYEKEERGRGNFPDRFSARQFPNYSSELNVNALLLGDSALYLCASSLTATNEKLFFGSGTQLSVL.

V gene TRBV7-5 combines with J gene TRBJ1-2; the D call of TRBD1 is as the table states it, not checked on the DNA. TRBV7-5 is shown as a pseudogene. The CDR3 loop spans 13 amino acids. The CDR3 sequence is CVRSYRANYGYTF. The CDR3, as DNA: TGTGTCAGAAGTTACAGGGCCAACTATGGCTACACCTTC.

The chain employs TRBV6-1 and TRBJ1-2; D unclear. The CDR3 is 13 amino acids. CDR1 and CDR2 (germline): MNHNS, SASEGT. V lost 1 base to trimming and J lost 4 bases, with 7 bases between them. In DNA form, the CDR3 reads TGTGCCAGCAGTGAAGGTTATCCCTATGGCTACACCTTC. This codes for CASSEGYPYGYTF.

This clone was counted between two and nine times. The V and J genes are TRBV29-1 and TRBJ2-7, with 7 bases that match TRBD2. This CDR3 has 16 amino acids. Germline CDR1 and CDR2: SQVTM and ANQGSEA. With 1 base clipped from V and 2 bases from J, the junction kept 11 bases outside the gene matches. The CDR3 DNA sequence: TGCAGCGTTGAAGGGGAGGCGGGAGAGGTCGCCTACGAGCAGTACTTC. It is translated as CSVEGEAGEVAYEQYF.

This chain joins TRBV15 and TRBJ2-3, with unresolved D. In germline, CDR1 is LNHNV, CDR2 YYDKDF (reference sequence). With 0 bases removed from V and 2 bases from J, the gap between germline ends came to 3 bases. The CDR3 runs 13 residues. DNA of the CDR3: TGTGCCACCAGCAGAGATATCACAGATACGCAGTATTTT. As protein: CATSRDITDTQYF.

This sequence joins TRBV10-1 and TRBJ2-7, with TRBD2 matching over 11 bases. V lost 2 bases to trimming and J lost 3 bases; unmatched junction nucleotides: 0. Germline CDR1 and CDR2: WNHNN and SYGVQD (reference sequence). This CDR3 region has 14 residues. The CDR3 region is CASSEGTSGYEQYF. In DNA form, the CDR3 reads TGCGCCAGCAGTGAGGGGACTAGCGGCTACGAGCAGTACTTC.

The genes are TRBV5-1 and TRBJ2-7; a weak D match, TRBD2 (5 bases). CDR1 is SGHRS, CDR2 YFSETQ, per germline. This CDR3 comprises 13 residues. Trimming took off 4 bases at V and 2 bases at J, with 10 bases between the two ends. The CDR3 here is CASSGSGTYEQYF. The CDR3 DNA follows: TGCGCCAGCAGCGGCTCCGGGACCTACGAGCAGTACTTC.

This clone was counted between two and nine times. The V and J genes are TRBV7-2 and TRBJ1-1; 9 bases line up with TRBD1. V gave up 4 bases and J gave up 4 bases; unmatched junction bases: 1. Per germline, CDR1 SGHTA and CDR2 FQGNSA. The CDR3 length is 13 residues. In DNA form, the CDR3 reads TGTGCCAGCAGCTCGGACAGGGGCACTGAAGCTTTCTTT. As protein: CASSSDRGTEAFF.

The genes are TRBV4-2 and TRBJ2-1; 8 nucleotides match TRBD2. The CDR3 has 16 residues. Germline CDR1 and CDR2: LGHNA and YNFKEQ. Trimming removed 1 base from V and 6 bases from J; junction bases left unmatched: 8. CDR3 bases: TGTGCCAGCAGCCAAGTTCCAGCGGGAGCGCTCAATGAGCAGTTCTTC. Translating gives CASSQVPAGALNEQFF.

This chain links TRBV9 with TRBJ1-2, with D perhaps TRBD1 (6 bases). V lost 0 bases, J lost 8 bases, and 11 bases lay in between. Per germline, CDR1 SGDLS and CDR2 YYNGEE. The CDR3 spans 13 residues. The CDR3 protein is CASSVDRDRGYTF. The CDR3 DNA sequence: TGTGCCAGCAGCGTAGACAGGGATCGCGGCTACACCTTC. The full variable domain, completed using reference TRBV9 and TRBJ1-2, is DSGVTQTPKHLITATGQRVTLRCSPRSGDLSVYWYQQSLDQGLQFLIQYYNGEERAKGNILERFSAQQFPDLHSELNLSSLELGDSALYFCASSVDRDRGYTFGSGTRLTVV.

The chain couples TRBV9 to TRBJ2-1; D is uncertain. The CDR3 consists of 13 residues. V dropped 0 bases and J dropped 7 bases, with 8 bases sitting between them. Per germline, CDR1 SGDLS and CDR2 YYNGEE. The CDR3, as DNA: TGTGCCAGCAGCGTAGGTCTGACAAATGAGCAGTTCTTC. This translates into CASSVGLTNEQFF.

Remarks on this clone: The conserved final phenylalanine or tryptophan is absent from the CDR3, which likely points to a read error. The DNA is left out, because the CDR3 cannot be placed on it with certainty; the CDR3 is given as TCRdb lists it. V gene TRBV19 combines with J gene TRBJ2-3; the D call in the table, TRBD2, was not verified against the DNA. Germline CDR1 is LNHDA and CDR2 is SQIVND (reference sequence). The CDR3 spans 11 residues, counting both ends. The CDR3 sequence: CASSGPRSREV.

This chain connects TRBV7-9 to TRBJ2-7; TRBD1 agrees at 9 bases. The V segment lost 1 base and the J segment 1 base; nucleotides outside the gene matches: 5. Germline loops: CDR1 SEHNR, CDR2 FQNEAQ (reference sequence). The CDR3 spans 16 residues. As DNA, the CDR3 is TGTGCCAGCAGCTTAGAGGGACAGGGACCGTCCTACGAGCAGTACTTC. Translated: CASSLEGQGPSYEQYF. The full variable domain, with the rest looked up from reference TRBV7-9 and TRBJ2-7, is DTGVSQNPRHKITKRGQNVTFRCDPISEHNRLYWYRQTLGQGPEFLTYFQNEAQLEKSRLLSDRFSAERPKGSFSTLEIQRTEQGDSAMYLCASSLEGQGPSYEQYFGPGTRLTVT.

The rearrangement joins TRBV5-8 to TRBJ2-7; no clear D. Germline CDR1 and CDR2: SGHTS and YDEGEE. The V and J ends lost 1 base and 6 bases respectively, with 5 bases between them. The CDR3 is 11 amino acids. The CDR3 sequence: CASSLIGEQYF. CDR3 coding DNA: TGTGCCAGCAGCTTGATCGGCGAGCAGTACTTC.

V and J are TRBV6-1 and TRBJ2-3; 16 positions match TRBD2. CDR1 and CDR2 (germline): MNHNS, SASEGT. With V trimmed by 4 bases and J by 6 bases, 4 bases remained unmatched. The CDR3 has 16 residues. CDR3 amino acids: CASSVWGLAGGDTQYF. The CDR3 DNA reads TGTGCCAGCAGTGTCTGGGGACTAGCGGGAGGGGATACGCAGTATTTT.